This T cell receptor beta chain was profiled in a study of blood T cell repertoires in COVID-19. Original analysis: Cell counts per sample came from amplifying reference gene primers. TCRdb keeps only in-frame clones here, not all; method: immunoSEQ multiplex PCR. V, J and clone size are taken as reported in that table, and D and trimming were inferred from the DNA itself. The sample records hundreds of thousands of clones, 87% being singletons. This CDR3 contains 14 residues. Per germline, CDR1 SGHRS and CDR2 YFSETQ. The V and J ends lost 0 bases and 6 bases respectively, with 12 bases between them. Sample: peripheral blood. The V and J genes are TRBV5-1 and TRBJ2-5; tentative D call: TRBD2 (6 bases). The sequence was collected from a woman in her forties who had recovered from COVID-19. The CDR3 region is CASSLGRTKKTQYF. CDR3 DNA: TGCGCCAGCAGCTTGGGAAGGACTAAGAAGACCCAGTACTTC. The whole variable domain, remainder taken from reference TRBV5-1 and TRBJ2-5, is KAGVTQTPRYLIKTRGQQVTLSCSPISGHRSVSWYQQTPGQGLQFLFEYFSETQRNKGNFPGRFSGRQFSNSRSEMNVSTLELGDSALYLCASSLGRTKKTQYFGPGTRLLVL.